This T cell receptor (beta chain) was captured in a study of cytomegalovirus exposure and HLA in healthy donors (dated by TCRdb to the late 2010s). About the investigation overall: An earlier analysis of 587 of the donors reported roughly 300 Gb of sequence data and some 110 million unique TCR beta sequences obtained from roughly 170 million T cells. A later genetic analysis took genome-wide SNP genotypes for about three fifths of the 666 donors and used that subset as a discovery cohort. Typing coverage varied by locus: roughly 620-640 donors for A, B, C, DRB1 and DQB1; around 560 for DQA1; around 570 for DPA1; some 470 for DPB1. The genetic ancestry cluster associated with self-reported Caucasian donors included over 65% of the 350 to 500 genotyped donors. Class I and class II HLA loci were covered by the typing at four-digit resolution. To study patterns of TCR occurrence, a later analysis re-analyzed previously published TCR beta repertoires from several hundred donors and added high-resolution HLA genotyping. Roughly 300 gigabases of sequencing data and 78 million or so unique TCR sequences were included in an early release covering 500 to 750 HLA-typed donors. All discovery cohort repertoires had been generated using a single sequencing platform. In an earlier analysis of 500 to 650 of the donors, high-throughput TCR beta sequencing was used to judge whether each TCR beta V gene segment behaved as functional or pseudogenic. To predict cytomegalovirus infection status, the study brought together high-throughput TCR immunosequencing, statistical association of individual TCRs with disease status, and machine learning. Donor age, sex, ethnicity and CMV serostatus were compiled alongside the repertoire data. Along with the approximately 650-subject first cohort, a separate validation cohort of over 90 different subjects was used. The study was designed to test whether signatures of past pathogen exposure could be identified by cataloging public T cell receptors. A few DR-DQ haplotypes were handled as single units for association and clustering because linkage in the cohort was strong. The T cell repertoires of under 700 subjects were profiled by immunosequencing and related to cytomegalovirus serostatus. Rather than drawing on any new phenotypic data, the later analysis identified candidate immune exposures from TCR beta sequences and the way those sequences occurred across donors. Among some 410 genotyped donors of the cohort, an average of around 240,000 unique TCR beta nucleotide sequences were sequenced per donor, roughly 20% of them non-productive. Summary of the overall study and its limitations: Because counts were too low, seventeen rarely observed V segments, including chromosome 9 orphons, were left out of the earlier analysis of approximately 580 of the donors. When HLA alleles, especially DR and DQ, strongly co-occurred, attributing TCR associations to individual alleles was difficult. A cluster of highly shared sequence variants was judged likely to be a technical artifact of the sequencing pipeline. The 87-base-pair reads could not distinguish some IMGT-functional V segments, including TRBV6-2 and TRBV6-3, so those segments were excluded. A few of the identified cytomegalovirus-associated TCR beta chains were confirmed in vitro to be specific for cytomegalovirus antigens. In an earlier analysis of 587 of the donors, most TCR beta V segments were observed in productive rearrangements about 90% or about 30% of the time, broadly matching IMGT annotations. HLA typing was unavailable for some donors at each locus, so association tests used only the typed subset. Several of the top co-occurrence clusters appeared to be linked to parvovirus B19, influenza, CMV and Epstein-Barr virus, according to a later analysis. Only TCR beta chains were sequenced in this cohort, and the absence of alpha or paired-chain data limited detectable features. An association between a missense DCLRE1C variant and V-gene and J-gene trimming of TCR beta chains was found in a later genetic analysis and replicated in an independent cohort. In a later analysis, HLA-associated TCR beta chains were found to be more clonally expanded and to have lower generation probabilities than equally common non-associated chains. Linkage disequilibrium might explain the correlated functional status among segregating V segments, but an unknown experimental factor could not be excluded. A later analysis found that most CMV-associated TCR beta chains appeared HLA-restricted, with HLA associations seemingly driven largely by CMV exposure. CMV serostatus was the only immune exposure information available for the cohort. Presence/absence analyses assumed roughly uniform sequencing depth across donors, an assumption that may not hold. A later analysis associated roughly 17,000 TCR beta sequences with specific HLA alleles at a false discovery rate of 0.05. A further reported finding was that TCR beta sequences accurately predicted the HLA-A and HLA-B alleles for most subjects in the first cohort. According to the authors, the approach could potentially be generalized to other disease states and immunological phenotypes. In a later analysis, the rate of TCR association differed among HLA loci, with DRB1 alleles having the most associated TCRs and HLA-C alleles having the fewest. Compared with the roughly 600-donor mean, donors in an Asian-associated ancestry cluster had fewer N-insertions in productive TCRs, according to a later genetic analysis. Cytomegalovirus status was reported to be diagnosed by the classifier with high specificity and sensitivity in both the original and validation cohorts. Most TCR sequences were seen in very few donors, while some public TCRs were found in many individuals. The study gave a list of about 170 TCR beta chains associated with cytomegalovirus.

As concerns this clone: It lacks a known antigen.

The germline V gene sets CDR1 to SQVTM and CDR2 to ANQGSEA. From the cysteine up to the phenylalanine, the CDR3 has a length of 14 residues. Only the CDR3 DNA stays, 42 bases, in frame from base 1. V and J are trimmed by 6 bases and 2 bases, and the gene matches miss 5 bases of the junction. The protocol used for the library was the immunoSEQ multiplex PCR assay. For the multiplex PCR, a mixture combining 60 forward primers for TCR Vbeta segments and 13 reverse primers for TCR Jbeta segments was used. Amplification of the CDR3 region of rearranged TCR beta genes was performed with a multiplex PCR assay on genomic DNA. Amplified TCR beta libraries were sequenced as 87-base-pair reads on the Illumina HiSeq System. On the study's bioinformatics: A later analysis tallied around 82 million unique TCR beta chains across the 700 or so repertoires, and around 10 million of those chains were shared by two or more donors. A nearest-neighbor algorithm error-corrected the raw reads and collapsed the reads into unique sequences, merging closely related sequences to remove PCR and sequencing errors. Alignment of CDR3 sequences to IMGT reference sequences was used to assign V, D and J gene segments. For a sequence to be retained, a match of at least six nucleotides to both a V gene segment and a J gene segment was required. A rearrangement counted as productive if the CDR3 had no stop codons and remained in frame with V and J, and every other rearrangement counted as non-productive. Following IMGT convention, CDR3 was defined as the stretch from the second conserved V-encoded cysteine up to the conserved J-encoded phenylalanine. In an earlier analysis of approximately 590 of the donors, sequences lacking an unambiguous match to a single V gene segment were excluded. An earlier analysis of fewer than 750 of the donors called V segments functional above 56.7% productive rearrangements and segregating when the between-donor standard deviation exceeded 5%. A statistical classification framework was built for diagnosing cytomegalovirus status from the catalog of TCR beta chain sequences. In a later analysis, V and J genes were assigned by comparing TCR nucleotide sequences against IMGT/GENE-DB human TR gene sequences. Using the TCRdist pipeline, a later analysis assigned CDR3 sequences along with most-parsimonious VDJ recombination scenarios. In a later analysis, each TCR beta chain was defined by its CDR3 amino acid sequence together with its V-gene family, and reads without a unique V-gene family were excluded. To address suspected cross-contamination and a sequencing artifact, a later analysis removed under 600 highly shared, low-generation-probability nucleotide sequences. For each public chain, a later analysis derived a clonal expansion index from normalized ranks of inferred template counts within each repertoire. A later analysis computed generation probabilities with a VDJ recombination model fitted to out-of-frame rearrangements, and checked the results against IGoR. In a later analysis, hypergeometric tests were used to score TCR-TCR, TCR-HLA and TCR-CMV co-occurrence, with a repertoire-size bias correction applied to TCR pairs. A later analysis estimated false discovery rates by permuting HLA or CMV assignments 20 times. In a later analysis, co-occurring TCRs were grouped using DBSCAN, and TCRdist sequence similarity was added for clustering within HLA-allele-positive subsets. Repertoires with fewer than 30,000 or more than 120,000 public chains were left out of co-occurrence clustering, as were about 5 repertoires with anomalous nucleotide sharing. The source is immuneACCESS, and TCRdb retained only in-frame sequences with V and J called. Part of the clones is not carried over; for the studies checked, unresolved V genes explain less than half of this, and the remainder is unexplained. The V and J calls and the clone size are those of that table, but D and trimming were determined from the DNA. The sample table on file contains around 53,000 clones. 9.5% to 15% of the sample is taken by the ten largest.

The cohort comprised several hundred healthy bone marrow donors. At the time of sampling, every cohort member was nominally healthy, though immune exposures that went unrecorded were likely present. The donor tested CMV seropositive and was one of the 289 seropositive cohort members. Each donor provided a peripheral blood sample, and peripheral blood mononuclear cells were used for TCR beta sequencing. The Qiagen DNeasy Blood Extraction Kit was used to extract genomic DNA from the blood cell samples. Sequenced material: PBMCs. The chain uses TRBV29-1 and TRBJ1-5, with 9 middle bases fitting TRBD1. This receptor was obtained from a woman under 40 in good health and CMV-seropositive. The encoded CDR3 is CSVRTGEGNQPQHF. The nucleotide sequence reads TGCAGCGTCCGGACAGGGGAAGGCAATCAGCCCCAGCATTTT. The entire variable domain, with the stretches around the CDR3 drawn from the reference TRBV29-1 and TRBJ1-5 proteins, is SAVISQKPSRDICQRGTSLTIQCQVDSQVTMMFWYRQQPGQSLTLIATANQGSEATYESGFVIDKFPISRPNLTFSTLTVSNMSPEDSSIYLCSVRTGEGNQPQHFGDGTRLSIL.